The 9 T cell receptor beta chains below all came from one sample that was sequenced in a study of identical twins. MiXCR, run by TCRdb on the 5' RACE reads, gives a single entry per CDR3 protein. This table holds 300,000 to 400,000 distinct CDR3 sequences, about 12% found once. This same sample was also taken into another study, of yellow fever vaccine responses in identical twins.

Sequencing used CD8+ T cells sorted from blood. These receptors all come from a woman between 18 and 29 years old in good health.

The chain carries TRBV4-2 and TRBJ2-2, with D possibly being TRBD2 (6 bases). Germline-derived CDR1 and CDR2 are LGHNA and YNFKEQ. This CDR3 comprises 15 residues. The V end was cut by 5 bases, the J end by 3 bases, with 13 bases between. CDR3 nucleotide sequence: TGTGCCAGCAGCGAAGCGGGTCTGTACACCGGGGAGCTGTTTTTT. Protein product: CASSEAGLYTGELFF.

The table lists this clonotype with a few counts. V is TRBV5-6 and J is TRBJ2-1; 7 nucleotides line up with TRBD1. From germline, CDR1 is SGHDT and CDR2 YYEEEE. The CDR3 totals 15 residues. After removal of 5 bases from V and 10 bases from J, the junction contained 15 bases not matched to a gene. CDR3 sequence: CASSAGTATDREQFF. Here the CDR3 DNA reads TGTGCCAGCAGTGCCGGGACAGCGACAGATAGGGAGCAGTTCTTC.

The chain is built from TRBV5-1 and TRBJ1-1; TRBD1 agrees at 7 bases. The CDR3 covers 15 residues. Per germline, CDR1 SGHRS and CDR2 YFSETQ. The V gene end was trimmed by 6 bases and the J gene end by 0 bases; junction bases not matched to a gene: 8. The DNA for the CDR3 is TGCGCCAGCAACCTAGGCAGGGGGTTGAACACTGAAGCTTTCTTT. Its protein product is CASNLGRGLNTEAFF.

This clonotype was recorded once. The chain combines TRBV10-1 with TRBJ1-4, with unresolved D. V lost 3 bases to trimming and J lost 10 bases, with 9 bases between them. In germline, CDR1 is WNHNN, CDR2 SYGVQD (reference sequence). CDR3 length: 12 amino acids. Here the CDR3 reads CASSDPTGKLFF. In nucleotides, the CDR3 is TGCGCCAGCAGTGACCCTACCGGAAAACTGTTTTTT.

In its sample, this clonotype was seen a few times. This chain's CDR3 is CASRLTSGHSYEQYF. CDR3 DNA sequence: TGTGCCAGCAGGCTCACTAGCGGACACTCCTACGAGCAGTACTTC. The J gene is TRBJ2-7, the V gene TRBV14, with 8 bases identical to TRBD2. The length of the CDR3 is 15 residues. CDR1 and CDR2 (germline): SGHDN, FVKESK. Germline trimming cut 6 bases from V and 0 bases from J; bases unmatched to any gene: 7.

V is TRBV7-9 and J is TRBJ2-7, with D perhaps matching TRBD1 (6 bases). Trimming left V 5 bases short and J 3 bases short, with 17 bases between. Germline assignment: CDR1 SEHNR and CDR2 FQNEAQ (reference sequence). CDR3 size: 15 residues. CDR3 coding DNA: TGTGCCAGCAGCGGCCCCGGGTCACAGGGCTACGAGCAGTACTTC. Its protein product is CASSGPGSQGYEQYF.

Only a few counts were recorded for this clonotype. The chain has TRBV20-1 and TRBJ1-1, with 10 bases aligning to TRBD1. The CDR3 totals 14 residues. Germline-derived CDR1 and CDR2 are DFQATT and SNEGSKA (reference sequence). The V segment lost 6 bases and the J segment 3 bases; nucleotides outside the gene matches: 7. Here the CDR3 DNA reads TGCAGTGCGGGACGGACAGGGGGATACACTGAAGCTTTCTTT. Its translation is CSAGRTGGYTEAFF.

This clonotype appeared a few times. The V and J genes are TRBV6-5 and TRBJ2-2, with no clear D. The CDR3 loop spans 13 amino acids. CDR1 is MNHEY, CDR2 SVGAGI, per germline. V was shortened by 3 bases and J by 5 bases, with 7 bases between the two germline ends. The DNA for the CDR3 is TGTGCCAGCAGTTATAGCTTAACCGGGGAGCTGTTTTTT. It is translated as CASSYSLTGELFF.

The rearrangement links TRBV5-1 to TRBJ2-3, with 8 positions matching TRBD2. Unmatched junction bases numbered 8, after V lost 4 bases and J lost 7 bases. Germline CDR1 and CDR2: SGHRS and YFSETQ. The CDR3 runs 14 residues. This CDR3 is CASSTTSEANTQYF. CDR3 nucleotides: TGCGCCAGCAGCACGACTAGCGAGGCAAATACGCAGTATTTT.